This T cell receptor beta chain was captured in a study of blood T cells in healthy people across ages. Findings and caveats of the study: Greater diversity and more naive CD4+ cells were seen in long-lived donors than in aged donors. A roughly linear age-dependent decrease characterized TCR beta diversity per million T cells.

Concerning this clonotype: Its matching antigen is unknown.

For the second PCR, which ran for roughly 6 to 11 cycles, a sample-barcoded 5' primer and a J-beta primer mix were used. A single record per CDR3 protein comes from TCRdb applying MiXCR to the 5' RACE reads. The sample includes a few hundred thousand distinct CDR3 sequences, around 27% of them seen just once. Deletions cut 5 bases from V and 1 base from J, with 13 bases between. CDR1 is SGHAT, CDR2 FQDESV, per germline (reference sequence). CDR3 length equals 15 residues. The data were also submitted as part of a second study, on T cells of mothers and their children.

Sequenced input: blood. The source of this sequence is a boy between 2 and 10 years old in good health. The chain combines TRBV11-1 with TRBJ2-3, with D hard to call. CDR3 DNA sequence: TGTGCCAGCAGCGCCCGGGCGACTGGCACAGATACGCAGTATTTT. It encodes CASSARATGTDTQYF. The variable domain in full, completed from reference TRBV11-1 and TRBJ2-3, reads EAEVAQSPRYKITEKSQAVAFWCDPISGHATLYWYRQILGQGPELLVQFQDESVVDDSQLPKDRFSAERLKGVDSTLKIQPAELGDSAMYLCASSARATGTDTQYFGPGTRLTVL.